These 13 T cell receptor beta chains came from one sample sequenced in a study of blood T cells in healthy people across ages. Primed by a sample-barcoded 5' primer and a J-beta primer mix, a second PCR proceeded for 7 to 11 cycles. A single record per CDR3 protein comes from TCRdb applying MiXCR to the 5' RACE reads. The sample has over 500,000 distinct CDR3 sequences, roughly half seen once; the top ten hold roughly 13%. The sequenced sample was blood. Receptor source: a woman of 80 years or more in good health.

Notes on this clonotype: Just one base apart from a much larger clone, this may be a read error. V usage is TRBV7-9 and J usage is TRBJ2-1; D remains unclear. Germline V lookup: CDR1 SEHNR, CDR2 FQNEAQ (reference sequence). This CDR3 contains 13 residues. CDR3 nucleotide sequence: TGTGCCAGCAGCCCAACCCCCTACGATGAGCAGTTCTTC. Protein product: CASSPTPYDEQFF.

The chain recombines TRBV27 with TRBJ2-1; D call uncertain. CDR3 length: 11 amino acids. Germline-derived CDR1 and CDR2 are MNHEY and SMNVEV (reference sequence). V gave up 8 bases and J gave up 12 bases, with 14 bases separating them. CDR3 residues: CASGRTFGQFF. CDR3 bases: TGTGCCAGCGGACGGACCTTTGGGCAGTTCTTC.

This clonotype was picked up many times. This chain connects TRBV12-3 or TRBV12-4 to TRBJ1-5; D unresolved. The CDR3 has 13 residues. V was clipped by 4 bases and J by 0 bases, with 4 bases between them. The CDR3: CASSSRSNQPQHF. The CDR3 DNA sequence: TGTGCCAGCAGTTCCCGTAGCAATCAGCCCCAGCATTTT.

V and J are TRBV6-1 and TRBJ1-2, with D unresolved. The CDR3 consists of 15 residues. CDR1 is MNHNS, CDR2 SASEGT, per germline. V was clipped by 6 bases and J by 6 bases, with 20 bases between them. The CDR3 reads CASSNPAGRVHGYTF. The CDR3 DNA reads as TGTGCCAGCAGCAACCCGGCGGGGAGGGTGCATGGCTACACCTTC.

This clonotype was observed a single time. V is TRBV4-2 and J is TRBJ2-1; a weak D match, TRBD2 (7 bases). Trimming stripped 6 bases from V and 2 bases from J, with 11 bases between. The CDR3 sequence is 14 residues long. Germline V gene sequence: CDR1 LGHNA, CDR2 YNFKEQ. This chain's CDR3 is CASRGGGAYNEQFF. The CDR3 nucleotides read TGTGCCAGCAGAGGGGGAGGGGCCTACAATGAGCAGTTCTTC.

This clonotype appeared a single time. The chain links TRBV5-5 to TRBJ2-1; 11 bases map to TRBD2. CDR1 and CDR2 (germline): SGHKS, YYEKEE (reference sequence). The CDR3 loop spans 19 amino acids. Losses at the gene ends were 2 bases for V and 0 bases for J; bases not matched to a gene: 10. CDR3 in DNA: TGTGCCAGCAGCTTAACTAGCGGGAGAGGGGCTAGCTCCTACAATGAGCAGTTCTTC. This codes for CASSLTSGRGASSYNEQFF.

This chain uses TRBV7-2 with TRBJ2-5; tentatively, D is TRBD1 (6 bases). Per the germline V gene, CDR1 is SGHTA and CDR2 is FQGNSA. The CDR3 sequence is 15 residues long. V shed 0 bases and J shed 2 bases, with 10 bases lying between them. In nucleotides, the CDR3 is TGTGCCAGCAGCTTAGCTGGGACAAGGCAAGAGACCCAGTACTTC. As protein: CASSLAGTRQETQYF.

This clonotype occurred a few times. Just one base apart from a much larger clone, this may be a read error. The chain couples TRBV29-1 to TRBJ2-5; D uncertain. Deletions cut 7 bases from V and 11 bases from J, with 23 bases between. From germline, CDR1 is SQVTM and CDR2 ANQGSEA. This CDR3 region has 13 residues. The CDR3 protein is CSDGRDLHNEQYF. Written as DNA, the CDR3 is TGCAGCGACGGTCGAGACTTACACAATGAGCAGTACTTC.

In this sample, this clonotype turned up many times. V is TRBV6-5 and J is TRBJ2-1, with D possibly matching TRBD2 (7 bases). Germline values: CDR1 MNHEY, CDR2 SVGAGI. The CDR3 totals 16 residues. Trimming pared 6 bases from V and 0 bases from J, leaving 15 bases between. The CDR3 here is CASSFKGGGSYNEQFF. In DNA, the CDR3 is TGTGCCAGCAGCTTTAAAGGGGGGGGCTCCTACAATGAGCAGTTCTTC.

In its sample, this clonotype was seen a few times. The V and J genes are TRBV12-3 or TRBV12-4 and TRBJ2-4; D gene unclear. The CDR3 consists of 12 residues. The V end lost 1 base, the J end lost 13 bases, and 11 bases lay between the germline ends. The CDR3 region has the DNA TGTGCCAGCAGTTTAGGGACCTACGGGCAGTACTTC. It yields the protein CASSLGTYGQYF.

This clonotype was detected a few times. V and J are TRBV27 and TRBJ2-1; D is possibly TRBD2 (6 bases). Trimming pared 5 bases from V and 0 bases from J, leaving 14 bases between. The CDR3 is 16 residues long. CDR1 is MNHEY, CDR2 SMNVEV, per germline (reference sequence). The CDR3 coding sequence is TGTGCCAGCAGTCTATGGCGGGGAAGCTCCTACAATGAGCAGTTCTTC. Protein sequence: CASSLWRGSSYNEQFF.

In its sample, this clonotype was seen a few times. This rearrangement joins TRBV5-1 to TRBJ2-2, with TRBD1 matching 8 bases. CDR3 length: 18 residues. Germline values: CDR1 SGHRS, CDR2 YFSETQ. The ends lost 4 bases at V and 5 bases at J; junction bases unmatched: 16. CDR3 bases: TGCGCCAGCAGCAGCCTTATTAAGGACAGGGAAAAGACCGGGGAGCTGTTTTTT. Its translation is CASSSLIKDREKTGELFF. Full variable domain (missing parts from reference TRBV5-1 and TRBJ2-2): KAGVTQTPRYLIKTRGQQVTLSCSPISGHRSVSWYQQTPGQGLQFLFEYFSETQRNKGNFPGRFSGRQFSNSRSEMNVSTLELGDSALYLCASSSLIKDREKTGELFFGEGSRLTVL.

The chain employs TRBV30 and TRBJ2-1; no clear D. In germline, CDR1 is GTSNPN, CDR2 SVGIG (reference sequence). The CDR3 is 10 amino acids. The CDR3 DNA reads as TGTGCTTGGGGAACCGGGGAGCAGTTCTTC. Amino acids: CAWGTGEQFF.